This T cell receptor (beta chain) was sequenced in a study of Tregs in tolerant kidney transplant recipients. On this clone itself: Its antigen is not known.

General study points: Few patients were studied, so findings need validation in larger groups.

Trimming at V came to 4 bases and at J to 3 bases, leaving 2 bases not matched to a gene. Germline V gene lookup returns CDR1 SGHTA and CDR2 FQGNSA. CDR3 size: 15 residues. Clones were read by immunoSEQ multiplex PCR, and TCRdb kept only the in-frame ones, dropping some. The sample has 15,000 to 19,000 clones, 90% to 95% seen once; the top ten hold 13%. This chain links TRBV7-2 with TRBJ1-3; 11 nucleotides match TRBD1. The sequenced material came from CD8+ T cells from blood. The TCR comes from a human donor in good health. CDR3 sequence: CASSSGTGGGNTIYF. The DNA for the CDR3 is TGTGCCAGCAGCTCCGGGACAGGGGGTGGAAACACCATATATTTT.